Following are 21 T cell receptor beta chains from one sample sequenced in a study of T-cell reconstitution after alpha-beta-depleted transplantation in children. Unique molecular identifiers featured in how the TCRbeta library was prepared. TCRdb analysed the PCR reads with MiXCR anew, one entry per CDR3 protein. The top ten hold about 14% of the sample, which has 580,000 or so distinct CDR3 sequences, 23% seen once. Material: PBMCs, mostly from graft donor cells, obtained 360 days after TCRalphabeta/CD19-depleted stem cell transplant. Receptor source: a boy under two years old who had a stem cell transplant for acute myeloid leukemia, so the T cells may come from the graft donor.

V usage is TRBV20-1 and J usage is TRBJ1-5; 7 bases align to TRBD1. CDR1 is DFQATT and CDR2 is SNEGSKA in the germline V gene (reference sequence). CDR3 length equals 16 residues. V gave up 0 bases and J gave up 3 bases; unmatched junction bases: 8. As DNA, the CDR3 is TGCAGTGCTAGAGATCCGCTGGGGACAGACAATCAGCCCCAGCATTTT. Its translation is CSARDPLGTDNQPQHF.

This clonotype was detected only once. The rearrangement joins TRBV28 to TRBJ2-3; 9 bases are shared with TRBD2. CDR3 size: 14 residues. CDR1 and CDR2 (germline): MDHEN, SYDVKM. V trimming: 6 bases; J trimming: 12 bases; junction bases outside the gene matches: 13. CDR3 region: CASSRVGSGGGQYF. The CDR3 DNA sequence: TGTGCCAGCAGCCGCGTGGGTAGCGGGGGTGGTCAGTATTTT.

The chain combines TRBV20-1 with TRBJ1-6, with a tentative D call TRBD1 (6 bases). The CDR3 runs to 14 residues. CDR1 is DFQATT and CDR2 is SNEGSKA in the germline V gene (reference sequence). The CDR3 coding sequence is TGCAGCGCCCGGGCAGGGGCCTATAATTCACCCCTCCACTTT. Protein sequence: CSARAGAYNSPLHF.

The chain links TRBV7-6 to TRBJ2-3, with D possibly matching TRBD1 (5 bases). Trimming took 1 base from V and 1 from J, leaving 12 bases between them. The CDR3 has 16 amino acids. From germline, CDR1 is SGHVS and CDR2 FNYEAQ. This chain's CDR3 is CASSLVLQVGTDTQYF. The DNA of the CDR3 is TGTGCCAGCAGCTTAGTTTTACAGGTCGGCACAGATACGCAGTATTTT.

The V and J genes are TRBV20-1 and TRBJ2-3, with D maybe TRBD1 (6 bases). Per germline, CDR1 DFQATT and CDR2 SNEGSKA (reference sequence). The CDR3 sequence is 14 residues long. Trimming took 1 base from V and 5 from J, leaving 13 bases between them. CDR3 residues: CSARAVLGGDTQYF. Here the CDR3 DNA reads TGCAGTGCTAGAGCAGTCCTAGGGGGAGATACGCAGTATTTT.

This sequence joins TRBV9 and TRBJ2-1; 8 nucleotides align to TRBD2. V trimming: 5 bases; J trimming: 2 bases; junction bases outside the gene matches: 6. The CDR3 covers 15 residues. In germline, CDR1 is SGDLS, CDR2 YYNGEE. For the CDR3, the DNA is TGTGCCAGCAGGAGAGGACTAGCCCCCTACAATGAGCAGTTCTTC. Its protein product is CASRRGLAPYNEQFF.

This chain links TRBV14 with TRBJ2-1; D is perhaps TRBD1 or TRBD2 (5 bases each). The ends were cut back, 3 bases at V and 3 bases at J, with 15 bases in the middle. Germline assignment: CDR1 SGHDN and CDR2 FVKESK. The CDR3 length is 16 residues. The CDR3, as DNA: TGTGCCAGCAGCCAGGGTTGGGGGTTTTTCTACAATGAGCAGTTCTTC. This gives the protein CASSQGWGFFYNEQFF.

This clonotype occurred a few times. The chain joins TRBV27 to TRBJ2-5; D is unclear. CDR3 length: 13 amino acids. Trimming stripped 9 bases from V and 7 bases from J, with 18 bases between. The V gene's germline CDR1 is MNHEY and CDR2 SMNVEV (reference sequence). The DNA of the CDR3 is TGTGCCAGTGGTTTAAGCCTTTGGGCGACCCAGTACTTC. It translates to CASGLSLWATQYF.

In its sample, this clonotype was seen a few times. The genes are TRBV4-3 and TRBJ2-7; D is possibly TRBD1 (5 bases). Trimming took 0 bases from V and 3 from J, leaving 9 bases between them. Germline-derived CDR1 and CDR2 are LGHNA and YSLEER. This CDR3 has 14 amino acids. This CDR3 is CASSQDRQFYEQYF. The CDR3 DNA sequence: TGCGCCAGCAGCCAAGATAGACAGTTCTACGAGCAGTACTTC.

The genes are TRBV12-3 or TRBV12-4 and TRBJ1-2; D remains ambiguous. The CDR3 has 13 amino acids. The germline V and J ends were trimmed by 1 base and 4 bases, with 7 bases remaining between them. CDR3: CASSLGRLYGYTF. CDR3 bases: TGTGCCAGCAGTTTAGGCCGGCTCTATGGCTACACCTTC.

The sample holds many counts of this clonotype. This chain joins TRBV20-1 and TRBJ2-5; a weak D match, TRBD1 (6 bases). CDR1 DFQATT and CDR2 SNEGSKA come from the germline V gene (reference sequence). Deletions cut 6 bases from V and 7 bases from J, with 12 bases between. This CDR3 is 11 amino acids long. This chain's CDR3 is CSAQIGGTQYF. CDR3 in DNA: TGCAGTGCCCAGATAGGGGGGACCCAGTACTTC.

This clonotype was counted only a few times. This chain joins TRBV5-8 and TRBJ2-7; 11 bases match TRBD1. Germline assignment: CDR1 SGHTS and CDR2 YDEGEE. The CDR3 runs to 13 residues. J was trimmed by 5 bases and V by 4 bases; bases with no gene match: 2. CDR3 nucleotides: TGTGCCAGCAGCAGGGACAGGGGGAACGAGCAGTACGTC. Protein: CASSRDRGNEQYV.

The gene calls are TRBV7-3 and TRBJ2-1, with D unclear. Germline V gene sequence: CDR1 SGHTA, CDR2 FQGTGA. Trimming cost V 2 bases and J 0 bases, with 8 bases left between them. The CDR3 is 15 residues long. CDR3 region: CASSLRANSYNEQFF. The CDR3 bases are TGTGCCAGCAGCTTACGCGCAAACTCCTACAATGAGCAGTTCTTC.

This clonotype was seen at least ten times. This chain uses TRBV20-1 with TRBJ2-1; 9 bases align to TRBD2. Germline trimming cut 0 bases from V and 0 bases from J; bases unmatched to any gene: 15. Germline values: CDR1 DFQATT, CDR2 SNEGSKA (reference sequence). The CDR3 is 20 residues long. CDR3 region: CSARDPVGLAGPYSYNEQFF. The CDR3, as DNA: TGCAGTGCTAGAGATCCTGTAGGCCTAGCGGGGCCCTACTCCTACAATGAGCAGTTCTTC.

In its sample, this clonotype was seen a few times. V and J are TRBV28 and TRBJ2-5, with D perhaps TRBD1 or TRBD2 (6 bases each). Germline lookup yields CDR1 MDHEN and CDR2 SYDVKM. Trimming removed 3 bases at V and 5 bases at J, with 16 bases between. The CDR3 sequence is 15 residues long. The CDR3: CASSFHRVGGETQYF. The CDR3 coding sequence is TGTGCCAGCAGTTTCCACAGGGTTGGGGGGGAGACCCAGTACTTC.

The sample holds many counts of this clonotype. V and J are TRBV29-1 and TRBJ2-7; 11 nucleotides match TRBD1. The CDR3 consists of 15 residues. V dropped 6 bases and J dropped 2; count of bases not matched to a gene: 9. Germline assignment: CDR1 SQVTM and CDR2 ANQGSEA. The CDR3 spells CSVETGTGGAYEQYF. DNA for the CDR3: TGCAGCGTGGAAACCGGGACAGGGGGGGCCTACGAGCAGTACTTC.

A single count supports this clonotype. The chain is built from TRBV5-6 and TRBJ1-2; no reliable D call. The CDR3 spans 13 residues. The V and J ends lost 0 bases and 3 bases respectively, with 6 bases between them. The V gene's germline CDR1 is SGHDT and CDR2 YYEEEE. CDR3 loop: CASSLGGHYGYTF. CDR3 coding DNA: TGTGCCAGCAGCTTGGGAGGCCACTATGGCTACACCTTC.

The table lists this clonotype with many counts. The V gene is TRBV29-1, the J gene TRBJ1-1; TRBD1 aligns across 8 bases. The CDR3 has 14 residues. V lost 6 bases, J lost 0 bases, and 6 bases stayed unmatched. Per the germline V gene, CDR1 is SQVTM and CDR2 is ANQGSEA. The CDR3 region is CSVVDRAVNTEAFF. The CDR3 DNA follows: TGCAGCGTCGTGGACAGGGCTGTGAACACTGAAGCTTTCTTT.

The table lists this clonotype with many counts. This sequence joins TRBV29-1 and TRBJ2-7; 10 positions match TRBD1. J gave up 2 bases and V 3 bases, and 4 bases lay outside the gene matches. CDR1 and CDR2 (germline): SQVTM, ANQGSEA. The CDR3 is 14 residues long. This chain's CDR3 is CSVEDRGFPYEQYF. DNA of the CDR3: TGCAGCGTTGAGGACAGGGGGTTTCCCTACGAGCAGTACTTC.

The chain joins TRBV7-9 to TRBJ2-2; D uncertain. CDR3 length: 15 amino acids. Trimming left V 10 bases short and J 5 bases short, with 20 bases between. Germline V gives CDR1 SEHNR, CDR2 FQNEAQ (reference sequence). The chain's CDR3 is CAMGPGLLGTGELFF. The CDR3 DNA reads as TGTGCCATGGGCCCTGGGCTCCTCGGGACCGGGGAGCTGTTTTTT.

This clonotype has at least ten counts. The chain employs TRBV28 and TRBJ2-7, with 9 bases fitting TRBD1. V was clipped by 3 bases and J by 6 bases; unmatched bases: 9. The V gene's germline CDR1 is MDHEN and CDR2 SYDVKM. The CDR3 spans 15 residues. The CDR3 sequence is CASSLGQGLTAEQYV. The CDR3 DNA reads TGTGCCAGCAGTTTGGGACAGGGTCTTACCGCCGAGCAGTACGTC.